The entry below gives a single TCR beta chain sequence along with its context. The sample holds other DNA sequences that translate to the same CDR3. J lost 3 bases, V lost 3 bases, and 3 bases had no gene match. This CDR3 has 14 residues. The V gene's germline CDR1 is SGHAT and CDR2 FQNNGV. This record comes from a study of technical replicates of blood from a few donors. Libraries were prepared by immunoSEQ multiplex PCR; TCRdb keeps only in-frame clonotypes and omits some of them. The table has more than 80,000 clones, approximately 94% seen once. This chain joins TRBV11-2 and TRBJ1-1; 8 positions match TRBD1. This TCR was sampled from a human donor in good health. Sequences were obtained from T cells isolated from PBMCs. The CDR3 bases are TGTGCCAGCAGCTTGACAGGGGACCACACTGAAGCTTTCTTT. Encoded protein: CASSLTGDHTEAFF.